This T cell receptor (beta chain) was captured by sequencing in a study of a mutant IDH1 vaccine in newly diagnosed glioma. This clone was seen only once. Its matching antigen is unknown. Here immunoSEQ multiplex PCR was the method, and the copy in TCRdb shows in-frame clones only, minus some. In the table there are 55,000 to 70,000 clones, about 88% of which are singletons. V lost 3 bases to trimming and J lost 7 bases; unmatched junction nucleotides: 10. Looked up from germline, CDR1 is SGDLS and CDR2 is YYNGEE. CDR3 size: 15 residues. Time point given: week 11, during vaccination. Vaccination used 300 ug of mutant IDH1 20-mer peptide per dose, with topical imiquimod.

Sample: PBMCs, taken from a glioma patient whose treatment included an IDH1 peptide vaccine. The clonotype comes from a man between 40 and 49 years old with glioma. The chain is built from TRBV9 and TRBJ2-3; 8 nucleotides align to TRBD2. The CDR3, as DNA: TGTGCCAGCAGCGCGGGGGGACTAGGGGTCAATACGCAGTATTTT. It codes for CASSAGGLGVNTQYF. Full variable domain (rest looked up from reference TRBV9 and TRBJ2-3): DSGVTQTPKHLITATGQRVTLRCSPRSGDLSVYWYQQSLDQGLQFLIQYYNGEERAKGNILERFSAQQFPDLHSELNLSSLELGDSALYFCASSAGGLGVNTQYFGPGTRLTVL.